A single sample is the source of the 18 T cell receptor beta chains below, sequenced in a study of control samples from healthy donors and cancer patients. Sequenced by immunoSEQ multiplex PCR; TCRdb stores in-frame clones only, minus some. The sample consists of 100,000 to 150,000 clones, about 92% of them appearing once. The sequenced sample was blood. These receptors were taken from a woman in her forties or fifties in good health.

Only one count was recorded for this clone. This chain connects TRBV6-7 to TRBJ2-2; 8 nucleotides align to TRBD1. TRBV6-7 is an open reading frame, and its role is uncertain. V shed 6 bases and J 2 bases; nucleotides not matched to a gene: 17. The CDR3 consists of 19 residues. The CDR3 loop reads CASRTPSGGHSINTGELFF. The CDR3 bases are TGTGCCAGCAGAACACCCTCAGGGGGCCATTCAATCAACACCGGGGAGCTGTTTTTT.

Note on this clone: Other DNA sequences in the sample encode the same CDR3. The genes are TRBV20-1 and TRBJ1-1, with D hard to call. The V gene's germline CDR1 is DFQATT and CDR2 SNEGSKA (reference sequence). Deletions cut 6 bases from V and 1 base from J, with 6 bases between. The CDR3 has 11 residues. CDR3 loop: CSARGNTEAFF. CDR3 bases: TGCAGTGCCCGGGGGAACACTGAAGCTTTCTTT.

This clone was seen once. The chain links TRBV2 to TRBJ2-7; possible D gene TRBD1, 6 bases. This CDR3 has 14 residues. CDR1 and CDR2 (germline): SNHLY, FYNNEI. Trimming removed 6 bases at V and 2 bases at J, with 14 bases between. The chain's CDR3 is CASREQGPAYEQYF. DNA of the CDR3: TGTGCCAGCAGGGAACAGGGTCCCGCCTACGAGCAGTACTTC.

The rearrangement links TRBV28 to TRBJ1-5; 7 bases match TRBD1. The junction had 3 bases not matched to a gene; V was cut back by 3 bases and J by 4 bases. The V gene's germline CDR1 is MDHEN and CDR2 SYDVKM. This CDR3 spans 14 amino acids. CDR3 coding DNA: TGTGCCAGCAGTTTGACAGGGAGAAATCAGCCCCAGCATTTT. This sequence encodes CASSLTGRNQPQHF.

The chain carries TRBV5-1 and TRBJ2-2; D gene unclear. Trimming stripped 0 bases from V and 1 base from J, with 13 bases between. Germline CDR1 and CDR2: SGHRS and YFSETQ. The CDR3 contains 17 residues. DNA for the CDR3: TGCGCCAGCAGCTTGGAAGCAGTGAACCTGAACACCGGGGAGCTGTTTTTT. It translates to CASSLEAVNLNTGELFF.

This chain uses TRBV25-1 with TRBJ1-1; D is undetermined. Germline CDR1 and CDR2: MGHDK and SYGVNS. The CDR3 length is 14 residues. V lost 0 bases to trimming and J lost 5 bases, with 10 bases between them. CDR3 coding DNA: TGTGCCAGCAGTGAATATGGTTCAAGGACTGAAGCTTTCTTT. Translated, it gives CASSEYGSRTEAFF.

The count of this clone is one. The V gene is TRBV5-5, the J gene TRBJ1-1, with D possibly being TRBD1 (5 bases). Between the trimmed V and J ends, which lost 5 bases and 1 base, there was a span of 9 bases. From germline, CDR1 is SGHKS and CDR2 YYEKEE (reference sequence). The CDR3 is 13 amino acids. In DNA form, the CDR3 reads TGTGCCAGCAGACCTACAGGGAACACTGAAGCTTTCTTT. Amino acid sequence: CASRPTGNTEAFF.

This chain joins TRBV5-1 and TRBJ2-3; 9 nucleotides match TRBD2. Germline trimming cut 3 bases from V and 0 bases from J; bases unmatched to any gene: 5. This CDR3 spans 16 amino acids. Germline V lookup: CDR1 SGHRS, CDR2 YFSETQ. CDR3 coding DNA: TGCGCCAGCAGCTCCGGACTAGCGACTAGCACAGATACGCAGTATTTT. Residues: CASSSGLATSTDTQYF.

This rearrangement joins TRBV7-9 to TRBJ1-5, with 9 bases identical to TRBD1. Trimming at V came to 7 bases and at J to 3 bases, leaving 7 bases not matched to a gene. The CDR3 covers 15 residues. Germline V CDR1 and CDR2: SEHNR, FQNEAQ (reference sequence). CDR3 DNA sequence: TGTGCCAGCACCGAGGGGACAGGGATCAATCAGCCCCAGCATTTT. It encodes CASTEGTGINQPQHF.

V and J are TRBV5-1 and TRBJ2-5; weak D call: TRBD2 (6 bases). This CDR3 has 16 amino acids. With 4 bases removed from V and 1 base from J, the gap between germline ends came to 17 bases. Germline V gene sequence: CDR1 SGHRS, CDR2 YFSETQ. DNA of the CDR3: TGCGCCAGCAGCCAAGACCGGGGGAGTTTCCAAGAGACCCAGTACTTC. Translating it yields CASSQDRGSFQETQYF.

The chain is built from TRBV9 and TRBJ2-2, with 13 bases aligning to TRBD2. The trim removed 4 bases at V and 4 bases at J, leaving 7 bases unmatched. CDR3 length: 17 residues. Germline values: CDR1 SGDLS, CDR2 YYNGEE. As DNA, the CDR3 is TGTGCCAGCAGCACGCCACTAGCGGGAGGGCTCACCGGGGAGCTGTTTTTT. Protein product: CASSTPLAGGLTGELFF.

The J gene is TRBJ2-2, the V gene TRBV7-9; D may be TRBD1 (7 bases). The CDR3 is made up of 16 amino acids. Germline-derived CDR1 and CDR2 are SEHNR and FQNEAQ (reference sequence). Between the trimmed V and J ends, which lost 6 bases and 5 bases, there was a span of 19 bases. DNA for the CDR3: TGTGCCAGCAGAAGTGCAGGGGGGCTGGGTACCGGGGAGCTGTTTTTT. Translating it yields CASRSAGGLGTGELFF.

The chain is built from TRBV12-3 or TRBV12-4 and TRBJ1-5; the D is unclear. The CDR3 has 13 residues. Between the trimmed V and J ends, which lost 10 bases and 2 bases, there was a span of 12 bases. The CDR3 here is CATSSPGNQPQHF. The CDR3 DNA sequence: TGTGCCACCTCATCCCCAGGCAATCAGCCCCAGCATTTT.

This chain connects TRBV4-2 to TRBJ2-7; either TRBD1 or TRBD2 may supply D (6 bases each). The CDR3 extends over 14 amino acids. Trimming took 3 bases from V and 9 from J, leaving 18 bases between them. Germline CDR1 LGHNA, CDR2 YNFKEQ. CDR3 amino acids: CASSQASGAVGQYF. The CDR3 nucleotides are TGTGCCAGCAGCCAGGCCTCGGGGGCAGTCGGGCAGTACTTC.

This clone was seen once. This sequence joins TRBV4-1 and TRBJ1-4; perhaps TRBD1 as D (5 bases). Deletions cut 5 bases from V and 0 bases from J, with 13 bases between. This CDR3 is 16 amino acids long. Germline V gene lookup returns CDR1 MGHRA and CDR2 YSYEKL. In DNA form, the CDR3 reads TGCGCCAGCAGCAGTGGGGGGAGGGCAACTAATGAAAAACTGTTTTTT. Protein: CASSSGGRATNEKLFF.

In DNA, the CDR3 is TGTGCCAGCAGTTCGCAACAGGGGGCGCGGCCTGGTCAAGAGACCCAGTACTTC. Amino acids: CASSSQQGARPGQETQYF. V usage is TRBV28 and J usage is TRBJ2-5; 9 positions match TRBD1. The V and J ends lost 4 bases and 2 bases, in that order; junction bases with no gene match: 14. The CDR3 has 18 amino acids. Germline CDR1 is MDHEN and CDR2 is SYDVKM.

The CDR3 protein is CASSLVNRGLTEAFF. The DNA of the CDR3 is TGCGCCAGCAGCTTGGTGAACAGGGGGCTCACTGAAGCTTTCTTT. The chain carries TRBV5-1 and TRBJ1-1, with TRBD1 matching over 9 bases. The CDR3 extends over 15 amino acids. Per germline, CDR1 SGHRS and CDR2 YFSETQ. V shed 0 bases and J 4 bases; nucleotides not matched to a gene: 4.

This chain links TRBV25-1 with TRBJ1-1; no clear D. The CDR3 is 14 residues long. V lost 7 bases and J lost 3, with 15 bases in between. Germline V CDR1 and CDR2: MGHDK, SYGVNS. The CDR3 is CASNQGGRYTEAFF. CDR3 nucleotide sequence: TGTGCCAGCAACCAAGGAGGACGTTACACTGAAGCTTTCTTT.